Listed below are T cell receptor beta chains from one sample, sequenced in a study of blood T cell repertoires in COVID-19. Here immunoSEQ multiplex PCR was the method, and the copy in TCRdb shows in-frame clones only, minus some. The table records under 85,000 clones, about 80% of them present only once. Sequenced: peripheral blood. The receptor set was obtained from a man aged 30 to 39 with COVID-19, enrolled during active disease. Each CDR3 is given with its conserved first and last residue. A D gene is named only where the DNA matches it firmly. The size entry is marked missing in some rows and otherwise reads once, few, many or a size class.

TRBD2 | TRBJ2-5 | NA | TRBV27 | CASSSSGRAGDETQYF | TGTGCCAGCAGTTCTAGCGGGAGGGCCGGGGACGAGACCCAGTACTTC
NA | TRBJ2-3 | NA | TRBV29-1 | CSVARGEGTQYF | TGCAGCGTTGCGCGGGGAGAAGGTACGCAGTATTTT
TRBD2 | TRBJ2-3 | NA | TRBV28 | CAGGGPRDTQYF | TGTGCCGGCGGGGGGCCGAGGGATACGCAGTATTTT
TRBD2 | TRBJ2-2 | NA | TRBV6-1 | CASSAKIAGGPAGELFF | TGTGCCAGCAGTGCCAAGATAGCGGGAGGGCCAGCCGGGGAGCTGTTTTTT
NA | TRBJ2-2 | once | TRBV18 | CASSPGGTREAGELFF | TGTGCCAGCTCACCGGGAGGCACCAGGGAGGCCGGGGAGCTGTTTTTT
NA | TRBJ2-5 | NA | TRBV4-3 | CASSQGGARETQYF | TGCGCCAGCAGCCAAGGTGGGGCTCGGGAGACCCAGTACTTC
NA | TRBJ1-2 | NA | TRBV13 | CASSLIWEGQGYTF | TGTGCCAGCAGCTTAATCTGGGAGGGCCAAGGCTACACCTTC
NA | TRBJ1-1 | NA | TRBV29-1 | CSVRTDPGTEAFF | TGCAGCGTTAGAACCGATCCGGGCACTGAAGCTTTCTTT
TRBD1 | TRBJ1-2 | NA | TRBV2 | CASSAGTGSLYGYTF | TGTGCCAGCAGTGCAGGGACAGGCTCGCTGTATGGCTACACCTTC
NA | TRBJ2-1 | NA | TRBV19 | CASSIGAEYEQFF | TGTGCCAGTAGTATTGGGGCAGAATATGAGCAGTTCTTC
NA | TRBJ2-7 | few | TRBV6-5 | CASSRRGYPSYEQYF | TGTGCCAGCAGTCGCCGGGGGTATCCCTCCTACGAGCAGTACTTC
TRBD1 | TRBJ2-5 | NA | TRBV7-9 | CASSLEGQGGKTQYF | TGTGCCAGCAGCTTGGAGGGACAGGGGGGAAAGACCCAGTACTTC
TRBD1 | TRBJ2-5 | NA | TRBV11-2 | CASSLSTGSDWETQYF | TGTGCCAGCAGCTTATCGACAGGGTCGGATTGGGAGACCCAGTACTTC
NA | TRBJ1-2 | few | TRBV19 | CASSITGDLYGYTF | TGTGCCAGTAGTATAACGGGGGATCTCTATGGCTACACCTTC
NA | TRBJ1-1 | NA | TRBV25-1 | CASRTGFIEAFF | TGTGCCAGCAGAACAGGATTTATAGAAGCTTTCTTT
TRBD2 | TRBJ2-1 | once | TRBV11-2 | CASSGISGPYNEQFF | TGTGCCAGCAGCGGGATTAGCGGGCCGTACAATGAGCAGTTCTTC
TRBD1 | TRBJ1-5 | NA | TRBV3-1/TRBV3-2 | CASSLDRGPNQPQHF | TGTGCCAGCAGCCTGGACAGGGGGCCGAACCAGCCCCAGCATTTT
TRBD2 | TRBJ2-5 | NA | TRBV5-4 | CASSLVGAGVSQETQYF | TGTGCCAGCAGCTTGGTTGGAGCGGGAGTCTCACAAGAGACCCAGTACTTC
NA | TRBJ1-6 | NA | TRBV7-2 | CASSLRSSSYNSPLHF | TGTGCCAGCAGCTTAAGGTCTAGCTCCTATAATTCACCCCTCCACTTT
NA | TRBJ1-5 | NA | TRBV6-6 | CASTPSDQPQHF | TGTGCCAGCACTCCGAGCGATCAGCCCCAGCATTTT
NA | TRBJ2-1 | NA | TRBV6-5 | CASSLFNNEQFF | TGTGCCAGCAGTCTATTTAACAATGAGCAGTTCTTC
TRBD1 | TRBJ1-5 | NA | TRBV3-1/TRBV3-2 | CASSQGPGGYQPQHF | TGTGCCAGCAGCCAGGGGCCAGGGGGATATCAGCCCCAGCATTTT
NA | TRBJ1-4 | once | TRBV19 | CASSIGVGATNEKLFF | TGTGCCAGTAGTATCGGGGTTGGTGCAACTAATGAAAAACTGTTTTTT
TRBD1 | TRBJ2-3 | NA | TRBV19 | CASSWTGDTDTQYF | TGTGCCAGTAGTTGGACAGGGGACACAGATACGCAGTATTTT
NA | TRBJ1-1 | NA | TRBV2 | CASNRQSTEAFF | TGTGCCAGCAATAGACAGTCCACTGAAGCTTTCTTT
TRBD1 | TRBJ2-5 | NA | TRBV7-9 | CASSSPGQDLSMETQYF | TGTGCCAGCAGCTCTCCGGGACAGGATCTTAGCATGGAGACCCAGTACTTC
NA | TRBJ1-1 | NA | TRBV5-4 | CASSSPQRGRDTEAFF | TGTGCCAGCAGCTCCCCCCAGCGGGGGAGGGATACTGAAGCTTTCTTT
NA | TRBJ2-3 | once | TRBV2 | CASSEIGRQRGTDTQYF | TGTGCCAGCAGTGAAATAGGGCGACAGCGAGGCACAGATACGCAGTATTTT
NA | TRBJ2-5 | NA | TRBV6-6 | CASSYGAGYPPETQYF | TGTGCCAGCAGTTACGGGGCAGGGTACCCCCCTGAGACCCAGTACTTC
TRBD1 | TRBJ1-2 | NA | TRBV28 | CALKPGGRGYTF | TGTGCCCTTAAACCAGGGGGGCGTGGCTACACCTTC
NA | TRBJ2-2 | NA | TRBV7-2 | CASSLGGVTNTGELFF | TGTGCCAGCAGCTTGGGAGGAGTAACGAACACCGGGGAGCTGTTTTTT
NA | TRBJ2-5 | once | TRBV3-1/TRBV3-2 | CASSQLRVGETQYF | TGTGCCAGCAGCCAACTCAGGGTGGGCGAGACCCAGTACTTC
NA | TRBJ1-1 | few | TRBV10-3 | CAISDLVRSPEAFF | TGTGCCATCAGTGATCTTGTGAGATCCCCTGAAGCTTTCTTT
NA | TRBJ1-5 | NA | TRBV6-5 | CASSYGREPQHF | TGTGCCAGCAGTTACGGCAGGGAGCCCCAGCATTTT
NA | TRBJ1-1 | NA | TRBV7-2 | CASTFKVVGGPTEAFF | TGTGCCAGCACCTTCAAAGTGGTGGGGGGACCCACTGAAGCTTTCTTT